This TCR beta chain is drawn from a study of blood T cells in healthy people across ages. Alongside a J-beta primer mix, a sample-barcoded 5' primer served in a second PCR lasting about 6 to 11 cycles. TCRdb itself ran the 5' RACE reads through MiXCR, one entry per CDR3 protein. The data contain about 720,000 distinct CDR3 sequences, 20% to 25% of them singletons. This clonotype was counted between two and nine times. Donors each provided around 9 milliliters of peripheral blood. Losses at the gene ends were 2 bases for V and 6 bases for J; bases not matched to a gene: 7. The CDR3 extends over 15 amino acids. In germline, CDR1 is MDHEN, CDR2 SYDVKM. These data were likewise used in another study, on T cells of mothers and their children. That publication notes: About 6 children and their three healthy Caucasian mothers were the donors. In the second PCR, M1S primer introduced barcodes and 2-4 random bases.

The chain couples TRBV28 to TRBJ2-3; 8 nucleotides agree with TRBD2. The source material was blood. The receptor was isolated from a boy younger than 18 in good health. The CDR3 is CASSLTSGLGDTQYF. The CDR3 region has the DNA TGTGCCAGCAGTTTAACTAGCGGCTTGGGGGATACGCAGTATTTT.